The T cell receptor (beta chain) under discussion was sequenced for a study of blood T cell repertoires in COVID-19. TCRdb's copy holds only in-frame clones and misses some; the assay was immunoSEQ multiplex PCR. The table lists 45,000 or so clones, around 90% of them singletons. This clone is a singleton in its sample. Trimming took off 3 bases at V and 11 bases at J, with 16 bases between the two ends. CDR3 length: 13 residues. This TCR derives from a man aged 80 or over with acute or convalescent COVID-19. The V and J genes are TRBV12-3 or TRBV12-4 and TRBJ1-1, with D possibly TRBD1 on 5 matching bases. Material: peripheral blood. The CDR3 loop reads CASSLEGPEQAFF. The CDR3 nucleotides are TGTGCCAGCAGTTTGGAGGGACCGGAGCAGGCTTTCTTT.